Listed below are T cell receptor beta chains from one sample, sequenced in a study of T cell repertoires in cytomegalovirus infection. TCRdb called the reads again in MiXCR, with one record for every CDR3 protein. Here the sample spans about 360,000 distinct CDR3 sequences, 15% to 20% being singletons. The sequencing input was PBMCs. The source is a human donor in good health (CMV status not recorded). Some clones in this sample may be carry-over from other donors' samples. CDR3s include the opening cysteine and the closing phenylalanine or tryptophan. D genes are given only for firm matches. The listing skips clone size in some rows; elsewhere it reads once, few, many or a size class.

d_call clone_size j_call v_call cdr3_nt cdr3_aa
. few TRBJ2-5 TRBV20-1 TGCAGGCCGGAGACGGGCAGGGCAGAGACCCAGTACTTC CRPETGRAETQYF
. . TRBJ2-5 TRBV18 TGTGCCAGCTCCCGAGAGATGACCCAGTACTTC CASSREMTQYF
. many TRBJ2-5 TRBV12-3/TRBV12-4 TGTGCCAGCAGTTTAGGGATCGGAGGCGGGGAGACCCAGTACTTC CASSLGIGGGETQYF
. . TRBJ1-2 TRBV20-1 TGCAGTGCTAGAGATGTGGGGGTCTCCTATGGCTACACCTTC CSARDVGVSYGYTF
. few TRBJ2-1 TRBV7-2 TGTGCCAGCGGACGGACTCTAGTGAATGAGCAGTTCTTC CASGRTLVNEQFF
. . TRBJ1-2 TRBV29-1 TGCAGCGTTGAGATCCCGGAGCAGGGCTACACCTTC CSVEIPEQGYTF
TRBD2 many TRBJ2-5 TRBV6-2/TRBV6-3 TGTGCCAGCAGTACGCGGACTAGCGGGAGCGGTGAGACCCAGTACTTC CASSTRTSGSGETQYF
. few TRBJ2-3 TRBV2 TGTGCCAGCAAACCCATCCCGATCACAGATACGCAGTATTTT CASKPIPITDTQYF
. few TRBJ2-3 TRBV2 TGTGCCAGCAGTGAAGCGACGGGTCAAGATACGCAGTATTTT CASSEATGQDTQYF
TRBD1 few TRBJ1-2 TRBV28 TGTGCCAGCAGTCATGGGACAGGCTTCTATGGCTACACCTTC CASSHGTGFYGYTF
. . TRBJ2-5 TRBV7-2 TGTGCCAGCAGCTTCCGGGACTGGTACCAAGAGACCCAGTACTTC CASSFRDWYQETQYF
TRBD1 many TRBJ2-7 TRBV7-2 TGTGCCAGCAGCCTCCAGGGGACAGGGTTCAGCTCCTACGAGCAGTACTTC CASSLQGTGFSSYEQYF
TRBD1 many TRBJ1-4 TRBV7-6 TGTGCCAGCAGCCGCTCTCCGGGCCAGGGGGTCGAAAAACTGTTTTTT CASSRSPGQGVEKLFF
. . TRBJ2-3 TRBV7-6 TGTGCCAGCAGCCAAAACGTCCAAAGCACAGATACGCAGTATTTT CASSQNVQSTDTQYF
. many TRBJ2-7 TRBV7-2 TGTGCCAGCAGCGAAGACATCGGACGGATTTACGAGCAGTACTTC CASSEDIGRIYEQYF
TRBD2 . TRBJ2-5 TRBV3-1 TGTGCCAGCAGATCAAGCGGGGGCCGAGAGACCCAGTACTTC CASRSSGGRETQYF
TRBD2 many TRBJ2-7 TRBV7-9 TGTGCCAGCAGACTAAACCGGACTAGCGGGATCTCCTACGAGCAGTACTTC CASRLNRTSGISYEQYF
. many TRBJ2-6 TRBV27 TGTGCCAGCAGTTTTGACGGCTCTGGGGCCAACGTCCTGACTTTC CASSFDGSGANVLTF
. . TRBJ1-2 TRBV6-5 TGTGCCAGCAGCCTGAAGAGTCCCCCTGCGGGCTATGGCTACACCTTC CASSLKSPPAGYGYTF
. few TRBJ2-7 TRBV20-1 TGCAGTGCTAGGGTTAGCGGTAGCTCCTACGAGCAGTACTTC CSARVSGSSYEQYF
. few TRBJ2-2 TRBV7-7 TGTGCCAGCAGCCCGCAAATCACCGGGGAGCTGTTTTTT CASSPQITGELFF
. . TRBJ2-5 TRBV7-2 TGTGCCAGCAGCTTCCGCAGGGGAGAGACCCAGTACTTC CASSFRRGETQYF
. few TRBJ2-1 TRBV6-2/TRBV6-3 TGTGCCAGCAGTTACGGGTTAGCGCGAGCCTACAATGAGCAGTTCTTC CASSYGLARAYNEQFF
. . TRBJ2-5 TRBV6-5 TGTGCCAGCTCTAACCCTGGCGGTGAGGGGACCCAGTACTTC CASSNPGGEGTQYF
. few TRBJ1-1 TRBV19 TGTGCCAGTAGTATAAACGGCGGGAACACTGAAGCTTTCTTT CASSINGGNTEAFF
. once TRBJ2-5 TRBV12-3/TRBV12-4 TGTGCCAGCAGCCAGGGGTGGTGGCAAGAGACCCAGTACTTC CASSQGWWQETQYF
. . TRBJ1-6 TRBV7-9 TGTGCCAGCAGCTTAGCTGCCGGATCACCCCTCCACTTT CASSLAAGSPLHF
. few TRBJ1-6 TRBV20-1 TGCAGTGCCAAGGGGCGGGGGGCGAGTAATTCACCCCTCCACTTT CSAKGRGASNSPLHF
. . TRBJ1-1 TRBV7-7 TGTGCCAGCCCCAAGGTAGAGTTT CASPKVEF
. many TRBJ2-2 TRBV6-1 TGTGCCAGCAGGCTGGACAGCTTAAACACCGGGGAGCTGTTTTTT CASRLDSLNTGELFF
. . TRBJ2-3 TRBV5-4 TGTGCCAGCAGCCTTTCCGGACGGTATACAGATACGCAGTATTTT CASSLSGRYTDTQYF
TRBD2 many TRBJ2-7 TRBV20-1 TGCAAGAGCGGGAGGAGCTCCTACGAGCAGTACTTC CKSGRSSYEQYF
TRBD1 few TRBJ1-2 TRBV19 TGTGCCAGTAGTTCGACAGGGTACACCTTC CASSSTGYTF
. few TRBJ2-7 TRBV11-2 TGTGCCAGCAGCTTAGAACGTCGACTAGAATTC CASSLERRLEF
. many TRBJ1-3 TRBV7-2 TGTGCCAGCGAACAAAGCTCTGGAAACACCATATATTTT CASEQSSGNTIYF
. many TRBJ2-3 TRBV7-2 TGTGCCAGCACCCGCACGGCCTTTAGCACAGATACGCAGTATTTT CASTRTAFSTDTQYF
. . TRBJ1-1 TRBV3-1 TGTGCCAGCAGCCAAGATTTTGGTTACATGAACACTGAAGCTTTCTTT CASSQDFGYMNTEAFF
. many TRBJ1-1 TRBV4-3 TGCGCCAGCAGCCAGCGGGACGGTTACACTGAAGCTTTCTTT CASSQRDGYTEAFF
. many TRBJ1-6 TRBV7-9 TGTGCCAGCAGCTTGGGCAGGGAATGGAAGTTAAATTCACCCCTCCACTTT CASSLGREWKLNSPLHF
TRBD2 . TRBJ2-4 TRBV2 TGTGCCAGCAGCGTACTAGCGGGAGCCAAAAACATTCAGTACTTC CASSVLAGAKNIQYF
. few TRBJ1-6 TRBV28 TGTGCCAGCAGTCTGGGGGGCGGGGGGCGGACTTCACCCCTCCACTTT CASSLGGGGRTSPLHF
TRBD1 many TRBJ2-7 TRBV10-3 TGTGCCATCAGTGGGACAGGTATCGACGAGCAGTACTTC CAISGTGIDEQYF
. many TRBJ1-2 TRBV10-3 TGTGCCATCAGTGACCCGACAGCGTTCAATGGCTACACCTTC CAISDPTAFNGYTF
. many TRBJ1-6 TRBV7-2 TGTGCCAGCAGCTCACGAAGGGGGGGGTTATATAATTCACCCCTCCACTTT CASSSRRGGLYNSPLHF
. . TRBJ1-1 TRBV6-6 TGTGCCAGCAGGGGGACGAACACTGAAGCTTTCTTT CASRGTNTEAFF
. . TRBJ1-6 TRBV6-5 TGTGCCAGCAGTTACGGACGCCGATATTCACCCCTCCACTTT CASSYGRRYSPLHF
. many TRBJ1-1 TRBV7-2 TGTGCCAGCAGCTTAATCTCCACCGGTGAAGCTTTCTTT CASSLISTGEAFF
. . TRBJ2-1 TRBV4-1 TGCGCCAGCAGCCAAGAAGGGTCGGCCCAGTCCTACAATGAGCAGTTCTTC CASSQEGSAQSYNEQFF
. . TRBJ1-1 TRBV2 TGTGCCAGCTCCGGTAATCTGGCTGTGAACACTGAAGCTTTCTTT CASSGNLAVNTEAFF
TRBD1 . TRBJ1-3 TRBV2 TGTGCCAGCCGGACAGGTCGCTCTGGAAACACCATATATTTT CASRTGRSGNTIYF
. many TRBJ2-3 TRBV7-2 TGTGCCAGCAGCTTAGAGTATCGGGGGACAGATACGCAGTATTTT CASSLEYRGTDTQYF
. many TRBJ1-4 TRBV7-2 TGTGCCAGCAGCACCGGACAGCGTGAAAAACTGTTTTTT CASSTGQREKLFF
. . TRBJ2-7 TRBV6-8 TGTGCCAGCTTACAGGGAAAGTTGAGGTACGAGCAGTACTTC CASLQGKLRYEQYF
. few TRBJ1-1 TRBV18 TGTGCCAGCTCACCAAACAGTAACACTGAAGCTTTCTTT CASSPNSNTEAFF
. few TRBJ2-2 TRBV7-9 TGTGCCAGCACCGGGACGTTGACGAACACCGGGGAGCTGTTTTTT CASTGTLTNTGELFF
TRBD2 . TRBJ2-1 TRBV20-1 TGCAGTGCCAGGAAAGGACTAGCGGGTTACAATGAGCAGTTCTTC CSARKGLAGYNEQFF
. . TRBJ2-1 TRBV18 TGTGCCAGCTCACCAGCGACGGCGGCATATTATGAGCAGTTCTTC CASSPATAAYYEQFF